Listed below are T cell receptor beta chains from one sample, sequenced in a study of blood T cell repertoires in COVID-19. The method was immunoSEQ multiplex PCR; TCRdb's version includes in-frame clones alone and lacks a portion of them. The table records about 160,000 clones, roughly 86% of them present only once. Sequences were obtained from peripheral blood. All receptors derive from a woman in her sixties who had recovered from COVID-19. Each CDR3 is given with its conserved first and last residue. D genes are given only for firm matches. Clone size, where shown, is once, few, many, or a class for clones that have expanded.

TRBV11-3,-,TRBJ1-1,-,TGTGCCAGCAGCTTAGGAGGGTCCAACACTGAAGCTTTCTTT,CASSLGGSNTEAFF
TRBV5-5,-,TRBJ1-6,-,TGTGCCAGCACCTCCGGGTTCGTGAATTCACCCCTCCACTTT,CASTSGFVNSPLHF
TRBV5-1,-,TRBJ2-7,-,TGCGCCAGCAGCTTGGTGGGCAGCCTCTCCTACGAGCAGTACTTC,CASSLVGSLSYEQYF
TRBV18,TRBD1,TRBJ1-1,-,TGTGCCAGCTCCCAAGGGACAGACACTGAAGCTTTCTTT,CASSQGTDTEAFF
TRBV27,-,TRBJ1-6,-,TGTGCCAGCAGCTGGAATGGGGCAGGTAATTCACCCCTCCACTTT,CASSWNGAGNSPLHF
TRBV3-1/TRBV3-2,-,TRBJ1-1,-,TGTGCCAGCAGCCAAGGGAGGGTTCTCGCAATTGAAGCTTTCTTT,CASSQGRVLAIEAFF
TRBV18,TRBD1,TRBJ1-5,-,TGTGCCAGCTCACCGGGGACAGGGGGTCAGGATCAGCCCCAGCATTTT,CASSPGTGGQDQPQHF
TRBV7-8,TRBD2,TRBJ2-7,-,TGTGCCAGCAGCTTGACTAGCGGGGGCTACGAGCAGTACTTC,CASSLTSGGYEQYF
TRBV4-1,-,TRBJ2-2,-,TGCGCCAGCAGCCAAGCCTCCAGCGGGGAGCTGTTTTTT,CASSQASSGELFF
TRBV2,-,TRBJ1-6,-,TGTGCCAGCAGTTTAGACAGGAATTATAATTCACCCCTCCACTTT,CASSLDRNYNSPLHF
TRBV7-9,-,TRBJ2-5,-,TGTGCCAGCAGCTTAATAGAAGAGACCCAGTACTTC,CASSLIEETQYF
TRBV30,-,TRBJ2-5,-,TGTGCCTCGAACGGGGGACCCGGGGTTGAGACCCAGTACTTC,CASNGGPGVETQYF
TRBV30,-,TRBJ1-6,-,TGTGCCTGGAGTGTACTCGAATCACCCCTCCACTTT,CAWSVLESPLHF
TRBV24-1,TRBD2,TRBJ2-1,-,TGTGCCACCAGTGATTTGTCCAGCGGGGGGATCAATGAGCAGTTCTTC,CATSDLSSGGINEQFF
TRBV6-1,TRBD2,TRBJ2-3,-,TGTGCCAGCAGTGGGGGCGGCGTAGCGGGGGTGATAGATACGCAGTATTTT,CASSGGGVAGVIDTQYF
TRBV3-1/TRBV3-2,TRBD1,TRBJ1-2,-,TGTGCCAGCAGCCACGGACTTGGAAGGACAGGGGGTAACTATGGCTACACCTTC,CASSHGLGRTGGNYGYTF
TRBV29-1,-,TRBJ2-5,-,TGCAGCGTTGCTGACATCAGCCAAGAGACCCAGTACTTC,CSVADISQETQYF
TRBV12-5,-,TRBJ2-2,-,TGTGCTAGTGGTTTGACAGGGAAGGCCGGGGAGCTGTTTTTT,CASGLTGKAGELFF
TRBV7-3,-,TRBJ2-2,-,TGTGCCAGCAGCCAAGGCAGCGGGAACACCGGGGAGCTGTTTTTT,CASSQGSGNTGELFF
TRBV7-9,-,TRBJ2-7,-,TGTGCCAGCAGCCTGGGCCCCTCTTCTACCTACGAGCAGTACTTC,CASSLGPSSTYEQYF
TRBV7-2,TRBD1,TRBJ2-2,-,TGTGCCAGCAATAGACAGGGTGACACCGGGGAGCTGTTTTTT,CASNRQGDTGELFF
TRBV7-2,-,TRBJ2-1,-,TGTGCCAGCAGCCAACAGGGATACTCCTACAATGAGCAGTTCTTC,CASSQQGYSYNEQFF
TRBV10-3,TRBD1,TRBJ2-2,once,TGTGCCATCAGACCACCCGCGGGGACAGGGACGGCCGGGGAGCTGTTTTTT,CAIRPPAGTGTAGELFF
TRBV6-2/TRBV6-3,TRBD1,TRBJ2-7,-,TGTGCCAGCAGTCCAGGACAGGGGTATGCCGAGCAGTACTTC,CASSPGQGYAEQYF
TRBV6-5,TRBD1,TRBJ2-7,-,TGTGCCAGCAGTTACTCTGGGACAGGGGGGTACGAGCAGTACTTC,CASSYSGTGGYEQYF
TRBV5-5,TRBD1,TRBJ2-7,-,TGTGCCAGCAGCCACGACAGGGTATCCTACGAGCAGTACTTC,CASSHDRVSYEQYF
TRBV28,TRBD2,TRBJ2-7,-,TGTGCCAGCAGTTCCAGCGGGGGGGCCATCTACGAGCAGTACTTC,CASSSSGGAIYEQYF
TRBV7-7,-,TRBJ2-1,-,TGTGCTAGCAGCTTAGAGTTAGTAGCATACAATGAGCAGTTCTTC,CASSLELVAYNEQFF
TRBV7-9,-,TRBJ1-5,-,TGTGCCAGCAGCTTAGGGCTGCACAATCAGCCCCAGCATTTT,CASSLGLHNQPQHF
TRBV6-5,-,TRBJ1-4,-,TGTGCCAGCAGTTACAGATCAGCAACTAATGAAAAACTGTTTTTT,CASSYRSATNEKLFF
TRBV27,TRBD2,TRBJ2-7,-,TGTGCCAGCAGTCCAATCCCGACTAGCGGGGGGGGGTCGGACGAGCAGTACTTC,CASSPIPTSGGGSDEQYF
TRBV7-8,TRBD1,TRBJ2-1,once,TGTGCCAGCAGCTTCACCGACAGGGTCACCTCGGGTGAGCAGTTCTTC,CASSFTDRVTSGEQFF
TRBV25-1,-,TRBJ1-6,-,TGTGCCAGCAGTGAACCTACCCCTTTTTCACCCCTCCACTTT,CASSEPTPFSPLHF
TRBV30,TRBD1,TRBJ1-2,-,TGTGCCTGGAGTCTTAATACAGGGGGGACCTTC,CAWSLNTGGTF
TRBV6-4,-,TRBJ1-2,once,TGTGCCAGCAGTGACTCTCGGGTTCGGTCGGGCTACACCTTC,CASSDSRVRSGYTF
TRBV18,-,TRBJ1-5,-,TGTGCCAGCTCACCACCGGGGCTGTTGGATCAGCCCCAGCATTTT,CASSPPGLLDQPQHF
TRBV7-3,-,TRBJ2-6,-,TGTGCCAGCAGCTTAAACCCACTTGGTTCTGTGTCTGGGGCCAACGTCCTGACTTTC,CASSLNPLGSVSGANVLTF
TRBV10-1,-,TRBJ1-1,few,TGCGCCAGCACACCGAGTCGAAGTGGACTTCACGCTTTCTTT,CASTPSRSGLHAFF
TRBV4-2,TRBD2,TRBJ2-7,-,TGTGCCAGCAGCCAGGAGCTAGCGGGGGAATACGAGCAGTACTTC,CASSQELAGEYEQYF
TRBV4-2,-,TRBJ2-1,-,TGTGCCAGCAGCCAAGTATACAATGAGCAGTTCTTC,CASSQVYNEQFF
TRBV5-1,-,TRBJ2-3,-,TGCGCCAGCAGTCCGGAGGACCCCTTCACAGATACGCAGTATTTT,CASSPEDPFTDTQYF